Presented here are 27 T cell receptor beta chains from one specimen sequenced in a study of shared clonotypes between healthy human individuals. Data came from immunoSEQ multiplex PCR; TCRdb stores just in-frame clones and leaves some out. Of roughly 650,000 clones in the sample, about 97% were seen once. The sequenced sample consisted of naive CD4+ T cells sorted from blood. Noted subset: CD45RA+ positively selected. The receptors here all came from a woman in her thirties in good health.

The chain is built from TRBV4-1 and TRBJ2-1, with 9 bases that match TRBD2. The CDR3 has 15 amino acids. CDR1 and CDR2 from the germline V gene are MGHRA and YSYEKL. V gave up 5 bases and J gave up 6 bases; unmatched junction bases: 8. CDR3 nucleotides: TGCGCCAGCAGCTCAATAGCGGGAGCGGTCAATGAGCAGTTCTTC. Its translation: CASSSIAGAVNEQFF.

The chain combines TRBV9 with TRBJ2-2, with TRBD2 as a possible D gene (6 bases). This CDR3 is 14 amino acids long. CDR1 is SGDLS and CDR2 is YYNGEE in the germline V gene. V lost 1 base and J lost 6, with 10 bases in between. This CDR3 reads CASSVSSGAGELFF. The CDR3 region has the DNA TGTGCCAGCAGCGTATCTTCGGGAGCCGGGGAGCTGTTTTTT. Full variable domain (outside the CDR3, taken from reference TRBV9 and TRBJ2-2): DSGVTQTPKHLITATGQRVTLRCSPRSGDLSVYWYQQSLDQGLQFLIQYYNGEERAKGNILERFSAQQFPDLHSELNLSSLELGDSALYFCASSVSSGAGELFFGEGSRLTVL.

The chain has TRBV6-1 and TRBJ2-5; TRBD2 matches 10 bases. Germline loops: CDR1 MNHNS, CDR2 SASEGT. Trimming took 6 bases from V and 2 from J; bases not matched to a gene: 3. CDR3 size: 14 residues. CDR3 nucleotides: TGTGCCAGCAGGAAACTAGCGGGACAAGAGACCCAGTACTTC. Translated, it gives CASRKLAGQETQYF.

The rearrangement joins TRBV7-9 to TRBJ2-1; no clear D. The CDR3 contains 17 residues. Germline loops: CDR1 SEHNR, CDR2 FQNEAQ (reference sequence). V was pared by 11 bases and J by 2 bases, with 25 bases between. CDR3 nucleotide sequence: TGTGCCTCCTCCGGTGGGCGCGACCGGCTAACCTACAATGAGCAGTTCTTC. Translation: CASSGGRDRLTYNEQFF.

The chain combines TRBV5-5 with TRBJ2-2, with TRBD1 matching over 11 bases. Trimming removed 2 bases from V and 7 bases from J; junction bases left unmatched: 10. The CDR3 totals 17 residues. Per germline, CDR1 SGHKS and CDR2 YYEKEE (reference sequence). The CDR3 DNA reads TGTGCCAGCAGCTTTCCGCAGGACAGGGGGCCGGGCGGGGAGCTGTTTTTT. This codes for CASSFPQDRGPGGELFF.

V is TRBV5-1 and J is TRBJ1-2; no definite D call. The V and J ends lost 3 bases and 8 bases respectively, with 17 bases between them. The CDR3 runs 14 residues. CDR1 and CDR2 from the germline V gene are SGHRS and YFSETQ. The DNA of the CDR3 is TGCGCCAGCAGCTCGGCATCCGTCCCTGGCGGCTACACCTTC. Residues: CASSSASVPGGYTF.

This sequence joins TRBV30 and TRBJ2-2; maybe TRBD1 (7 bases). CDR1 is GTSNPN, CDR2 SVGIG, per germline (reference sequence). The CDR3 sequence is 13 residues long. Trimming removed 5 bases from V and 5 bases from J, with 12 bases in between. The CDR3 coding sequence is TGTGCCTGGGCGGGACAGACGACCGGGGAGCTGTTTTTT. It yields the protein CAWAGQTTGELFF.

V and J are TRBV5-1 and TRBJ2-3, with D tentatively TRBD2 (6 bases). CDR3 length equals 15 residues. Germline CDR1 reads SGHRS; CDR2 reads YFSETQ. V shed 1 base and J shed 4 bases, with 13 bases lying between them. CDR3 residues: CASSLPREAADTQYF. For the CDR3, the DNA is TGCGCCAGCAGCTTGCCCAGGGAGGCAGCAGATACGCAGTATTTT.

The V call is TRBV11-2, the J call TRBJ2-3; D possibly uses TRBD1 or TRBD2 (5 bases each). Looked up from germline, CDR1 is SGHAT and CDR2 is FQNNGV. V lost 6 bases and J lost 0, with 7 bases in between. This CDR3 contains 13 residues. This chain's CDR3 is CASRGDSTDTQYF. As DNA, the CDR3 is TGTGCCAGCAGAGGGGACAGCACAGATACGCAGTATTTT.

The V gene is TRBV5-1, the J gene TRBJ1-1; perhaps TRBD1 as D (5 bases). CDR3 length equals 13 residues. Germline CDR1 reads SGHRS; CDR2 reads YFSETQ. V was cut by 1 base and J by 3 bases, with 7 bases left in between. CDR3 coding DNA: TGCGCCAGCAGCTTGTCCAGGGACACTGAAGCTTTCTTT. It codes for CASSLSRDTEAFF.

This chain connects TRBV9 to TRBJ1-3; D is unresolved. Trimming took off 4 bases at V and 2 bases at J, with 13 bases between the two ends. The CDR3 is 15 amino acids. The germline V gene encodes CDR1 SGDLS and CDR2 YYNGEE. CDR3 nucleotides: TGTGCCAGCAGCCCAATCATAGGGACTGGAAACACCATATATTTT. This sequence encodes CASSPIIGTGNTIYF.

This clone is a singleton in its sample. This chain joins TRBV19 and TRBJ1-2; D is perhaps TRBD1 (6 bases). The CDR3 consists of 14 residues. V was shortened by 7 bases and J by 4 bases, with 16 bases between the two germline ends. The germline V gene encodes CDR1 LNHDA and CDR2 SQIVND (reference sequence). The CDR3 DNA sequence: TGTGCCAGTAACCCGGACAGCTGGGGCTATGGCTACACCTTC. Translation: CASNPDSWGYGYTF. Full variable domain (outside the CDR3, taken from reference TRBV19 and TRBJ1-2): DGGITQSPKYLFRKEGQNVTLSCEQNLNHDAMYWYRQDPGQGLRLIYYSQIVNDFQKGDIAEGYSVSREKKESFPLTVTSAQKNPTAFYLCASNPDSWGYGYTFGSGTRLTVV.

The chain links TRBV25-1 to TRBJ2-5, with D possibly TRBD1 on 7 matching bases. V was pared by 3 bases and J by 0 bases, with 17 bases between. Germline CDR1 and CDR2: MGHDK and SYGVNS. The length of the CDR3 is 17 residues. CDR3 in amino acids: CASSDPPGRGDQETQYF. The CDR3 nucleotides are TGTGCCAGCAGTGACCCCCCTGGCAGGGGGGACCAAGAGACCCAGTACTTC. Together with reference TRBV25-1 and TRBJ2-5, the CDR3 gives the full variable domain: EADIYQTPRYLVIGTGKKITLECSQTMGHDKMYWYQQDPGMELHLIHYSYGVNSTEKGDLSSESTVSRIRTEHFPLTLESARPSHTSQYLCASSDPPGRGDQETQYFGPGTRLLVL.

J is TRBJ2-7 and V is TRBV19; D is perhaps TRBD2 (6 bases). CDR3 size: 13 residues. In germline, CDR1 is LNHDA, CDR2 SQIVND (reference sequence). V was trimmed by 3 bases and J by 7 bases, leaving 13 bases between them. CDR3 sequence: CASSMGLEGEQYF. In DNA, the CDR3 is TGTGCCAGTAGTATGGGACTCGAGGGGGAGCAGTACTTC.

The chain uses TRBV2 and TRBJ1-2; TRBD1 is a possible D gene (6 bases). In germline, CDR1 is SNHLY, CDR2 FYNNEI. Trimming shortened V by 7 bases and J by 3 bases, and 12 bases separated the two germline ends. This CDR3 comprises 13 residues. CDR3 region: CASTSGEHYGYTF. CDR3 DNA sequence: TGTGCCAGCACCTCAGGGGAGCACTATGGCTACACCTTC. The variable domain in full, completed from reference TRBV2 and TRBJ1-2, reads EPEVTQTPSHQVTQMGQEVILRCVPISNHLYFYWYRQILGQKVEFLVSFYNNEISEKSEIFDDQFSVERPDGSNFTLKIRSTKLEDSAMYFCASTSGEHYGYTFGSGTRLTVV.

This clone came up once. V usage is TRBV21-1 and J usage is TRBJ2-7; the table's TRBD1 call for D was not verified on the DNA. TRBV21-1 is assigned pseudogene status. The CDR3 totals 17 residues. The CDR3: CASSKIDQVAPNYEQYF. CDR3 in DNA: TGTGCCAGCAGCAAGATCGATCAGGTCGCCCCTAACTACGAGCAGTACTTC.

The chain carries TRBV27 and TRBJ2-7; D tentatively reads TRBD1 or TRBD2 (8 bases each). CDR3 length: 16 residues. V was pared by 6 bases and J by 4 bases, with 22 bases between. Germline CDR1 is MNHEY and CDR2 is SMNVEV (reference sequence). CDR3 residues: CASSRQGRKREYEQYF. The CDR3 DNA follows: TGTGCCAGCAGCAGACAGGGGCGGAAGCGGGAGTACGAGCAGTACTTC.

The genes are TRBV19 and TRBJ2-1; D gene ambiguous. CDR1 and CDR2 (germline): LNHDA, SQIVND (reference sequence). Trimming pared 7 bases from V and 2 bases from J, leaving 6 bases between. The CDR3 runs 12 residues. In DNA, the CDR3 is TGTGCCAGTAAGGATCCCTACAATGAGCAGTTCTTC. Translating it yields CASKDPYNEQFF.

The chain couples TRBV10-2 to TRBJ1-1; 7 nucleotides match TRBD1. This CDR3 has 14 residues. Germline values: CDR1 WSHSY, CDR2 SAAADI. V shed 0 bases and J 4 bases; nucleotides not matched to a gene: 2. Here the CDR3 DNA reads TGCGCCAGCAGTGAGTCGACAGGGAGCACTGAAGCTTTCTTT. Translated, it gives CASSESTGSTEAFF.

As for this clone: The junction shows a germline mismatch at one end, possibly a read error. The chain couples TRBV6-6 to TRBJ2-1, with 11 bases matching TRBD2. The germline V gene has CDR1 MNHNY and CDR2 SVGAGI (reference sequence). This CDR3 contains 16 residues. In DNA form, the CDR3 reads TGTGCCAGCAATTACTATAGCGGGAGGGCCTACAATGAGCAGTTCTTC. Protein product: CASNYYSGRAYNEQFF.

CDR3 in amino acids: CARSLLLEETSTDTQYF. Here the CDR3 DNA reads TGTGCCAGAAGCTTGCTTCTTGAGGAAACTAGCACAGATACGCAGTATTTT. The chain recombines TRBV5-3 with TRBJ2-3; D unresolved. TRBV5-3 is given ORF status, its function remaining uncertain. V was pared by 1 base and J by 0 bases, with 15 bases between. The CDR3 sequence is 17 residues long.

This clone has just one count. V usage is TRBV28 and J usage is TRBJ2-7; a weak D match, TRBD2 (6 bases). The CDR3 contains 14 residues. Trimming stripped 7 bases from V and 0 bases from J, with 13 bases between. Germline-derived CDR1 and CDR2 are MDHEN and SYDVKM. DNA for the CDR3: TGTGCCAGCATCCGTAGCGGTAGCTCCTACGAGCAGTACTTC. It yields the protein CASIRSGSSYEQYF.

This clone was counted once. The V and J genes are TRBV15 and TRBJ2-5, with unresolved D. The CDR3 length is 15 residues. Looked up from germline, CDR1 is LNHNV and CDR2 is YYDKDF (reference sequence). Trimming left V 4 bases short and J 4 bases short, with 16 bases between. In DNA, the CDR3 is TGTGCCACCAGCATGAGACGGCTACACCGAGAGACCCAGTACTTC. It translates to CATSMRRLHRETQYF. The whole variable domain, filled in from reference TRBV15 and TRBJ2-5, reads DAMVIQNPRYQVTQFGKPVTLSCSQTLNHNVMYWYQQKSSQAPKLLFHYYDKDFNNEADTPDNFQSRRPNTSFCFLDIRSPGLGDTAMYLCATSMRRLHRETQYFGPGTRLLVL.

This sequence joins TRBV30 and TRBJ2-1; TRBD2 matches 12 bases. V shed 2 bases, J shed 9 bases, and the junction held 11 bases outside the gene matches. The CDR3 contains 16 residues. CDR1 and CDR2 from the germline V gene are GTSNPN and SVGIG (reference sequence). The CDR3 DNA reads as TGTGCCTGGAGTATCCCGGGGCTAGCGGGAGGGGGTGAGCAGTTCTTC. Translating gives CAWSIPGLAGGGEQFF.

This chain connects TRBV5-1 to TRBJ2-7; D is possibly TRBD1 or TRBD2 (6 bases each). Germline CDR1 is SGHRS and CDR2 is YFSETQ. The CDR3 sequence is 13 residues long. V gave up 5 bases and J gave up 2 bases, with 11 bases separating them. Here the CDR3 reads CASSLGGPYEQYF. The CDR3 DNA sequence: TGCGCCAGCAGTCTTGGGGGGCCCTACGAGCAGTACTTC.

Regarding this clone: The junction departs from the called germline gene at one end, perhaps through a read error. This sample includes further DNA sequences coding for the same CDR3. The chain couples TRBV6-6 to TRBJ2-7; TRBD2 aligns across 10 bases. Germline CDR1 and CDR2: MNHNY and SVGAGI (reference sequence). This CDR3 region has 16 residues. In nucleotides, the CDR3 is TGTGCCAGTAGTTATAGGAAAAGCGGGAGGGTCTACGAGCAGTACTTC. Encoded protein: CASSYRKSGRVYEQYF.

The chain couples TRBV10-1 to TRBJ2-7; 10 bases are shared with TRBD1. This CDR3 has 14 amino acids. J was trimmed by 3 bases and V by 9 bases; bases with no gene match: 8. CDR1 and CDR2 (germline): WNHNN, SYGVQD (reference sequence). For the CDR3, the DNA is TGCGCCAGGCGGACAGGGGGTTCCCTCTACGAGCAGTACTTC. This translates into CARRTGGSLYEQYF.